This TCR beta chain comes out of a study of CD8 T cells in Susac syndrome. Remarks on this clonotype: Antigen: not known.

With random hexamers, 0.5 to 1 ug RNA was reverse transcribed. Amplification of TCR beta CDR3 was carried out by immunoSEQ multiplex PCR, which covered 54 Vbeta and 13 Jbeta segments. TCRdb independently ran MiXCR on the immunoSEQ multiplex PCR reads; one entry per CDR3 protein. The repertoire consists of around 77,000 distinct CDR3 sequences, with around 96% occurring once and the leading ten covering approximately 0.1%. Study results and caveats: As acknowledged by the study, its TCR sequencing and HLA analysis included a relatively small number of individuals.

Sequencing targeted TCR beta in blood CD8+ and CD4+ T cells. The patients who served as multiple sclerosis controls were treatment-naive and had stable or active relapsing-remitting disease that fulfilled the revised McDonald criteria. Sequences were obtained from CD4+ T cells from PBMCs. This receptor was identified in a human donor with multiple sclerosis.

The CDR3 is CASSSKLVGHASPLHF. CDR3 in DNA: TGTGCCAGCAGCTCCAAGTTGGTAGGGCATGCCTCACCCCTCCACTTT. J is TRBJ1-6 and V is TRBV7-2; no reliable D call. Looked up from germline, CDR1 is SGHTA and CDR2 is FQGNSA. The V end was cut by 4 bases, the J end by 10 bases, with 20 bases between. The CDR3 covers 16 residues.